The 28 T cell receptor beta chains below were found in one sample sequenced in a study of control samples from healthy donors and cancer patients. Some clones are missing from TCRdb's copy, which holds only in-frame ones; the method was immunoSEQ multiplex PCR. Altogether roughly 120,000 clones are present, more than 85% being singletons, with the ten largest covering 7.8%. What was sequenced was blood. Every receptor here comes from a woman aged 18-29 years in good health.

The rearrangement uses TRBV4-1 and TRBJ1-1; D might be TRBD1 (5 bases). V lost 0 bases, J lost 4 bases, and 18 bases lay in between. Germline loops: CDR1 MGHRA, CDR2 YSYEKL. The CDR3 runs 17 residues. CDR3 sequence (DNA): TGCGCCAGCAGCCAAGAGGCAGTAGTTGCGGGGGGCACTGAAGCTTTCTTT. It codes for CASSQEAVVAGGTEAFF.

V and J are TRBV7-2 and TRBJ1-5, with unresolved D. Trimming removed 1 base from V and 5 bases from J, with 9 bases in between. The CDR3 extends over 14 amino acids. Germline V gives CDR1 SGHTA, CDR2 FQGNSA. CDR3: CASSLVSWDQPQHF. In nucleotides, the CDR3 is TGTGCCAGCAGCTTAGTGTCCTGGGATCAGCCCCAGCATTTT.

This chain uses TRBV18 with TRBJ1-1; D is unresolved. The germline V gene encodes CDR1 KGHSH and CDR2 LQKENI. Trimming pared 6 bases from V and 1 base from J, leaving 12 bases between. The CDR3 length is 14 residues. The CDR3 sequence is CASSPITRNTEAFF. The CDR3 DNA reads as TGTGCCAGCTCGCCGATCACCAGGAACACTGAAGCTTTCTTT.

CDR3 loop: CASSYSVTNTDTQYF. CDR3 DNA: TGTGCCAGCAGTTACTCAGTGACCAACACAGATACGCAGTATTTT. J is TRBJ2-3 and V is TRBV6-5; D is ambiguous. V lost 0 bases, J lost 2 bases, and 9 bases lay in between. Per germline, CDR1 MNHEY and CDR2 SVGAGI. This CDR3 has 15 residues.

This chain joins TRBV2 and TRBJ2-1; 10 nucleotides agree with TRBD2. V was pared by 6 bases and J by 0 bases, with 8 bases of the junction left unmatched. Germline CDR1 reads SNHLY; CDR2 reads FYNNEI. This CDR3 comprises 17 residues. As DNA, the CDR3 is TGTGCCAGCAGCCCGACTAGCGGGTTAAGCTCCTACAATGAGCAGTTCTTC. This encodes CASSPTSGLSSYNEQFF.

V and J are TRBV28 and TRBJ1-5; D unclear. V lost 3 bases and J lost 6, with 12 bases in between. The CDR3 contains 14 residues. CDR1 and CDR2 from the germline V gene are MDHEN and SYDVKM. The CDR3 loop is CASSFRVGRQPQHF. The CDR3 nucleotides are TGTGCCAGCAGTTTCCGGGTAGGGCGTCAGCCCCAGCATTTT.

Here the CDR3 reads CASSRYSSGGASSEQFF. CDR3 DNA sequence: TGTGCCAGCAGCCGATACTCTAGCGGGGGGGCCAGTAGTGAGCAGTTCTTC. The rearrangement uses TRBV3-1 (or the pseudogene TRBV3-2) and TRBJ2-1; 12 bases align to TRBD2. The CDR3 is 17 residues long. From germline, CDR1 is LGHDT and CDR2 YNNKEL (reference sequence). Losses at the gene ends were 4 bases for V and 9 bases for J; bases not matched to a gene: 13.

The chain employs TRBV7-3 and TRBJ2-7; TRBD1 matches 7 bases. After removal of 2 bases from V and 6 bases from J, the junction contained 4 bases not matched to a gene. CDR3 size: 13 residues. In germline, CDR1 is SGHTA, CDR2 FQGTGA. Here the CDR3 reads CASSLVAGGEQYF. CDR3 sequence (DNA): TGTGCCAGCAGCTTAGTAGCAGGGGGCGAGCAGTACTTC.

DNA of the CDR3: TGTGCCAGCTCACCACAGGGGGCTAATTACGAGCAGTACTTC. It specifies CASSPQGANYEQYF. The V gene is TRBV18, the J gene TRBJ2-7, with TRBD1 identical over 7 bases. CDR1 and CDR2 from the germline V gene are KGHSH and LQKENI. The J segment lost 4 bases and the V segment lost 1 base, leaving 4 bases of the junction unmatched. The CDR3 extends over 14 amino acids.

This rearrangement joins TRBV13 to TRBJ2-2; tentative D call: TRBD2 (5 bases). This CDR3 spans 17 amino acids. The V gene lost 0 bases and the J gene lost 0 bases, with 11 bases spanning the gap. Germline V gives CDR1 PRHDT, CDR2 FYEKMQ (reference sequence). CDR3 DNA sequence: TGTGCCAGCAGCTTAGGCCCAGCGGTTGCGAACACCGGGGAGCTGTTTTTT. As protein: CASSLGPAVANTGELFF.

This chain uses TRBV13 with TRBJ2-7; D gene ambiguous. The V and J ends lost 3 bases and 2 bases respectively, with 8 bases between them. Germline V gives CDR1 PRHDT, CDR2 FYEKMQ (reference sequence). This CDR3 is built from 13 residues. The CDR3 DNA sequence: TGTGCCAGCAGCTTGGGTAGGGCCTACGAGCAGTACTTC. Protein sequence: CASSLGRAYEQYF.

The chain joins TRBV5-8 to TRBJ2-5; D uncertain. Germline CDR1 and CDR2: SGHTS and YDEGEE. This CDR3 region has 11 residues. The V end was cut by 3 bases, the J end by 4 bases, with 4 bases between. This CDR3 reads CASSYPETQYF. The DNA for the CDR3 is TGTGCCAGCAGCTATCCAGAGACCCAGTACTTC.

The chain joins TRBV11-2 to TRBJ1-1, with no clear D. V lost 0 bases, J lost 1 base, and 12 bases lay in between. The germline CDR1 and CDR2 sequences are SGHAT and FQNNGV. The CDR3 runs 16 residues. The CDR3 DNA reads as TGTGCCAGCAGCTTAGATCTTGCAGTTAGGAACACTGAAGCTTTCTTT. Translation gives CASSLDLAVRNTEAFF. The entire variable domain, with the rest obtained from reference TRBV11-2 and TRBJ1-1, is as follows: EAGVAQSPRYKIIEKRQSVAFWCNPISGHATLYWYQQILGQGPKLLIQFQNNGVVDDSQLPKDRFSAERLKGVDSTLKIQPAKLEDSAVYLCASSLDLAVRNTEAFFGQGTRLTVV.

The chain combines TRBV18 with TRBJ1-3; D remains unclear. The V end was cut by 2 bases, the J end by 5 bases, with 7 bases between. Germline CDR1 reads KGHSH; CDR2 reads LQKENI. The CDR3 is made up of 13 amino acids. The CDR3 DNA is TGTGCCAGCTCACCAGGGAACCGAAACACCATATATTTT. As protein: CASSPGNRNTIYF.

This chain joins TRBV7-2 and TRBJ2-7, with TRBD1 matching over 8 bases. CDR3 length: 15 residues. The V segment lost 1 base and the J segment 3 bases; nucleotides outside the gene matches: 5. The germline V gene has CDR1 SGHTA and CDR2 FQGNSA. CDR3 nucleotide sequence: TGTGCCAGCAGCTTAGAGCCCGGGACAGGCTACGAGCAGTACTTC. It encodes CASSLEPGTGYEQYF. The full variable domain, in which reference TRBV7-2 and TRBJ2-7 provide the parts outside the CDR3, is GAGVSQSPSNKVTEKGKDVELRCDPISGHTALYWYRQSLGQGLEFLIYFQGNSAPDKSGLPSDRFSAERTGGSVSTLTIQRTQQEDSAVYLCASSLEPGTGYEQYFGPGTRLTVT.

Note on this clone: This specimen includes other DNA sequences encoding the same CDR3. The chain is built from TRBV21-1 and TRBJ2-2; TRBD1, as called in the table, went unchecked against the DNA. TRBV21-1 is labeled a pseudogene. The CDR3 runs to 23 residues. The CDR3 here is CASSKGGQGGGERPFPFTGELFF. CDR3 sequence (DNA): TGTGCCAGCAGCAAAGGGGGACAGGGTGGCGGGGAGCGGCCCTTTCCGTTCACCGGGGAGCTGTTTTTT.

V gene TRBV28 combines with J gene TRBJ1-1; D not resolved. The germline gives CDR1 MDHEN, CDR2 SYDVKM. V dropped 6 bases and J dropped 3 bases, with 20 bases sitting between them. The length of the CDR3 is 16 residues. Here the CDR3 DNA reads TGTGCCAGCAGCTATCGACTGAGACCCTGGGACACTGAAGCTTTCTTT. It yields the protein CASSYRLRPWDTEAFF.

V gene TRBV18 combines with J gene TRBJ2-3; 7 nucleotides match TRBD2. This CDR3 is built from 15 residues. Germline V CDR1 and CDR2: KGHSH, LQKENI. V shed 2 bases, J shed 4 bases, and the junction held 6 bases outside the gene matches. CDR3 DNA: TGTGCCAGCTCACCAGTGAGGCTAGCGGCAGATACGCAGTATTTT. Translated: CASSPVRLAADTQYF.

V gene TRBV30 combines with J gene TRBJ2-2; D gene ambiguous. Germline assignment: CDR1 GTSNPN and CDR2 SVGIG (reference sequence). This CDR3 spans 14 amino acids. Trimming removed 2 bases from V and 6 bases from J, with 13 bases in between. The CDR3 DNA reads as TGTGCCTGGAGTCAGTTAGTCTTCGCCGGGGAGCTGTTTTTT. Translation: CAWSQLVFAGELFF.

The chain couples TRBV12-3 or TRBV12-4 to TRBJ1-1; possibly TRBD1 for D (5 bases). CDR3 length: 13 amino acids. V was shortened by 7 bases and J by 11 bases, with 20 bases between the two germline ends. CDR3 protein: CASNNLGGVYAFF. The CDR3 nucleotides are TGTGCCAGCAACAACCTCGGGGGGGTCTACGCTTTCTTT.

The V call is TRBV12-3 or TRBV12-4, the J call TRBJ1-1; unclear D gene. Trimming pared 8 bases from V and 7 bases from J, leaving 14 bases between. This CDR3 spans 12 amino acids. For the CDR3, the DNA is TGTGCCAGCGGCTACCGCCTTGGTGAAGCTTTCTTT. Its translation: CASGYRLGEAFF.

The CDR3 spells CATSETGTANTGELFF. CDR3 nucleotides: TGTGCCACCAGTGAGACAGGGACAGCGAACACCGGGGAGCTGTTTTTT. The chain uses TRBV24-1 and TRBJ2-2, with 7 bases aligning to TRBD1. The junction had 4 bases not matched to a gene; V was cut back by 4 bases and J by 0 bases. In germline, CDR1 is KGHDR, CDR2 SFDVKD. The CDR3 runs 16 residues.

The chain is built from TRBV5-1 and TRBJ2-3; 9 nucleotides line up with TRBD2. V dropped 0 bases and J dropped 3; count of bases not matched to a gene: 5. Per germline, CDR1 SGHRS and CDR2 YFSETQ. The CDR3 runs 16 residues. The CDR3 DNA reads TGCGCCAGCAGCTTGGTCGCGAGCGGGGGGACAGATACGCAGTATTTT. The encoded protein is CASSLVASGGTDTQYF.

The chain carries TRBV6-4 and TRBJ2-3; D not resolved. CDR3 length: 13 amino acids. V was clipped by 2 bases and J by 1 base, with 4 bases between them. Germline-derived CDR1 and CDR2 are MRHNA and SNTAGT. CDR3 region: CASSDPRTDTQYF. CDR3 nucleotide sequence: TGTGCCAGCAGTGACCCACGCACAGATACGCAGTATTTT.

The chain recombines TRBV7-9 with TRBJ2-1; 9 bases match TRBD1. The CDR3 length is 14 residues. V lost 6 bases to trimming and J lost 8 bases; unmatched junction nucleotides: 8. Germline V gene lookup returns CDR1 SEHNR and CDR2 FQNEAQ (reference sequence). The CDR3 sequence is CASRRLGQGHEQFF. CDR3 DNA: TGTGCCAGCAGGCGCCTTGGACAGGGGCATGAGCAGTTCTTC. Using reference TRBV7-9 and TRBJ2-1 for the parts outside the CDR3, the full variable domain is DTGVSQNPRHKITKRGQNVTFRCDPISEHNRLYWYRQTLGQGPEFLTYFQNEAQLEKSRLLSDRFSAERPKGSFSTLEIQRTEQGDSAMYLCASRRLGQGHEQFFGPGTRLTVL.

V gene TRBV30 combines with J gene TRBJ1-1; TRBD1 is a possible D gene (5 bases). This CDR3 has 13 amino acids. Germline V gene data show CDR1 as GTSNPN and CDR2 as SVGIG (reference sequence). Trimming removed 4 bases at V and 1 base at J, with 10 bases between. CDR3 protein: CAWTLGTNTEAFF. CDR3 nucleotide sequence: TGTGCCTGGACTCTGGGGACGAACACTGAAGCTTTCTTT.

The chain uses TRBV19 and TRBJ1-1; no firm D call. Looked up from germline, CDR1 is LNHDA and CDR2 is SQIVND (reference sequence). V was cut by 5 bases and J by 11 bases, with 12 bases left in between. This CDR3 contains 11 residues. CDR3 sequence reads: CASSSAPRAFF. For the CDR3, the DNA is TGTGCCAGTAGTTCTGCCCCCCGGGCTTTCTTT.

The CDR3 loop is CASSPGPRPGGTEAFF. The CDR3, as DNA: TGCGCCAGCAGCCCCGGGCCCCGGCCGGGGGGCACTGAAGCTTTCTTT. V usage is TRBV4-3 and J usage is TRBJ1-1, with D perhaps matching TRBD1 (5 bases). Germline assignment: CDR1 LGHNA and CDR2 YSLEER. Trimming stripped 4 bases from V and 4 bases from J, with 19 bases between. This CDR3 has 16 residues.